This T cell receptor (beta chain) was recovered during a study of cytomegalovirus exposure and HLA in healthy donors (dated 2017 in TCRdb). In terms of the full investigation: The 650 to 800 repertoires of the first cohort and the 110 or so validation repertoires were produced on the same platform, according to a later analysis. The study aimed to test whether signatures of past pathogen exposure could be identified by cataloging public T cell receptors. Along with the 666-subject first cohort, a separate validation cohort of over a hundred different subjects was used. To predict cytomegalovirus infection status, the study brought together high-throughput TCR immunosequencing, statistical association of individual TCRs with disease status, and machine learning. Broader findings and caveats from the paper: The classifier was reported to diagnose cytomegalovirus status with high specificity and sensitivity in both the original and validation cohorts. Of the cluster scores, 94% were above 0 in a later analysis, which found that TCRs clustered in the first cohort also tended to co-occur in the roughly 130 validation repertoires. All 120 or so repertoires were used to score co-occurrence in the validation cohort in a later analysis, because that analysis had no HLA typing for the cohort. The authors suggested that the approach could potentially be generalized to other disease states and immunological phenotypes. A few of the identified cytomegalovirus-associated TCR beta chains were confirmed in vitro to be specific for cytomegalovirus antigens. While some public TCRs were present in many individuals, most TCR sequences turned up only very rarely across donors. The study listed 170 or so TCR beta chains as associated with cytomegalovirus.

Separate from the approximately 690-subject first cohort, the validation cohort of about 130 subjects was the group to which the donors belonged. For this clone: It has no known antigen specificity. No base qualities exist here, and no much larger clone lies one base off it.

Libraries were made using the immunoSEQ multiplex PCR assay. The study's own analysis went as follows. A statistical classification framework was built for diagnosing cytomegalovirus status from the catalog of TCR beta chain sequences. TCRdb holds this immuneACCESS table with in-frame rearrangements only. Some clones are missing; in checked studies, unresolved V genes explain under half, and the rest has no known cause. V, J and clone size were drawn from that table, and D and trimming were deduced from the DNA. In this sample the table shows more than 140,000 clones, roughly 89% of which occur a single time. The ten largest clones take up more than 2.5% of the sample. The CDR3 runs 14 residues from the cysteine to the phenylalanine. Solely the CDR3 DNA is kept, with 42 bases framed from the first base. CDR1 and CDR2, looked up from the germline V gene (reference sequence), are WNHNN and SYGVQD. V ends up 4 bases short and J 5 bases short, with an unmatched junction base count of 7.

This receptor was obtained from a woman under 30 in good health and CMV-seropositive. The rearranged segments are TRBV10-1 and TRBJ2-5; 7 bases in the junction line up with TRBD2. Sequences were obtained from PBMCs. The DNA sequence follows: TGCGCCAGCAGTGTGGCGGGAGCAAGCGAGACCCAGTACTTC. This gives the protein CASSVAGASETQYF.